This entry lists 13 T cell receptor beta chains sequenced from one sample in a study of cytomegalovirus exposure and HLA in healthy donors. Amplification used 60 Vbeta primers and 13 Jbeta primers. Assay used: immunoSEQ multiplex PCR; TCRdb lists only in-frame clones, some missing. The sample shows 80,000 or so clones, 78% of them seen only once. Sequenced material: PBMCs. Receptors originate from a man aged 35-49 years in good health and CMV-seronegative.

The CDR3 here is CASSQEGGEKQYF. In nucleotides, the CDR3 is TGTGCCAGCAGCCAAGAGGGGGGTGAGAAGCAGTACTTC. The genes are TRBV4-2 and TRBJ2-7; weak D call: TRBD2 (6 bases). In germline, CDR1 is LGHNA, CDR2 YNFKEQ. V lost 0 bases, J lost 8 bases, and 11 bases lay in between. CDR3 length equals 13 residues.

V usage is TRBV7-3 and J usage is TRBJ1-2; TRBD1 agrees at 8 bases. Germline V gene sequence: CDR1 SGHTA, CDR2 FQGTGA. CDR3 size: 13 residues. J was trimmed by 6 bases and V by 3 bases; bases with no gene match: 3. In DNA, the CDR3 is TGTGCCAGCAGCTTGGACAGGGCGGATGGCTACACCTTC. Translated: CASSLDRADGYTF.

This rearrangement joins TRBV7-9 to TRBJ2-6, with 9 bases aligning to TRBD1. The V segment lost 5 bases and the J segment 2 bases; nucleotides outside the gene matches: 7. The germline CDR1 and CDR2 sequences are SEHNR and FQNEAQ (reference sequence). This CDR3 comprises 17 residues. CDR3 nucleotides: TGTGCCAGCAGCCGCGGACAGGGGTACACTGGGGCCAACGTCCTGACTTTC. Amino acids: CASSRGQGYTGANVLTF.

The V gene is TRBV30, the J gene TRBJ2-3, with a weak D call TRBD1 (6 bases). The CDR3 has 13 residues. Trimming left V 7 bases short and J 1 base short, with 12 bases between. Germline CDR1 GTSNPN, CDR2 SVGIG (reference sequence). CDR3 DNA sequence: TGTGCCTCCCAGGGGTTCCGCACAGATACGCAGTATTTT. Translating it yields CASQGFRTDTQYF.

In this sample, this clone turned up a few times. The chain is built from TRBV30 and TRBJ2-1; TRBD2 is a possible D gene (6 bases). The ends were cut back, 4 bases at V and 1 base at J, with 11 bases in the middle. CDR3 length: 14 amino acids. Germline V CDR1 and CDR2: GTSNPN, SVGIG (reference sequence). The CDR3 loop is CAWTAGPSYNEQFF. The CDR3 DNA reads TGTGCCTGGACCGCGGGACCATCCTACAATGAGCAGTTCTTC. The variable domain in full, with the rest retrieved from reference TRBV30 and TRBJ2-1, is SQTIHQWPATLVQPVGSPLSLECTVEGTSNPNLYWYRQAAGRGLQLLFYSVGIGQISSEVPQNLSASRPQDRQFILSSKKLLLSDSGFYLCAWTAGPSYNEQFFGPGTRLTVL.

In its sample, this clone was seen once. The gene calls are TRBV10-3 and TRBJ2-7, with 8 bases fitting TRBD1. Germline V gene data show CDR1 as ENHRY and CDR2 as SYGVKD. V trimming: 3 bases; J trimming: 4 bases; junction bases outside the gene matches: 2. This CDR3 has 13 amino acids. Here the CDR3 reads CAISEDRGYEQYF. CDR3 bases: TGTGCCATCAGTGAAGACAGGGGTTACGAGCAGTACTTC.

The V call is TRBV29-1, the J call TRBJ1-2, with a tentative D call TRBD1 (6 bases). CDR1 SQVTM and CDR2 ANQGSEA come from the germline V gene. This CDR3 is built from 14 residues. V lost 4 bases and J lost 10, with 22 bases in between. CDR3 sequence reads: CSVVGGVNRAVYTF. Written as DNA, the CDR3 is TGCAGCGTTGTGGGGGGGGTCAACAGGGCTGTCTACACCTTC.

The chain is built from TRBV5-6 and TRBJ1-5; maybe TRBD1 (5 bases). CDR1 and CDR2 (germline): SGHDT, YYEEEE. V lost 0 bases to trimming and J lost 5 bases, with 9 bases between them. The CDR3 consists of 14 residues. CDR3 sequence reads: CASSLEGDYQPQHF. CDR3 DNA sequence: TGTGCCAGCAGCTTGGAAGGGGACTATCAGCCCCAGCATTTT.

The rearrangement uses TRBV7-2 and TRBJ2-1; 9 bases line up with TRBD1. The germline V gene encodes CDR1 SGHTA and CDR2 FQGNSA. After removal of 2 bases from V and 15 bases from J, the junction contained 8 bases not matched to a gene. The CDR3 spans 13 residues. The CDR3 sequence is CASSLTNRGRRFF. As DNA, the CDR3 is TGTGCCAGCAGCTTAACTAACAGGGGGCGGCGGTTCTTC.

The rearrangement joins TRBV30 to TRBJ1-1, with no clear D. Germline-derived CDR1 and CDR2 are GTSNPN and SVGIG (reference sequence). The germline V and J ends were trimmed by 2 bases and 8 bases, with 12 bases remaining between them. The CDR3 is made up of 12 amino acids. CDR3 in DNA: TGTGCCTGGAGTCGGGGAGGGCGCGAAGCTTTCTTT. Its translation: CAWSRGGREAFF.

The gene calls are TRBV4-3 and TRBJ2-2; 12 bases fit TRBD1. Trimming cost V 0 bases and J 6 bases; bases outside gene matches: 2. The V gene's germline CDR1 is LGHNA and CDR2 YSLEER. This CDR3 spans 16 amino acids. The CDR3 region is CASSQDWDRGPGELFF. CDR3 bases: TGCGCCAGCAGCCAAGATTGGGACAGGGGGCCCGGGGAGCTGTTTTTT.

This chain links TRBV7-6 with TRBJ2-7, with TRBD2 identical over 9 bases. CDR1 and CDR2 from the germline V gene are SGHVS and FNYEAQ. The length of the CDR3 is 15 residues. Trimming cost V 4 bases and J 3 bases; bases outside gene matches: 7. The CDR3 DNA is TGTGCCAGCAGCTCGGGACTAGCTTCTCTCTACGAGCAGTACTTC. Protein sequence: CASSSGLASLYEQYF.

V gene TRBV27 combines with J gene TRBJ2-1; no definite D call. The CDR3 covers 12 residues. Germline CDR1 and CDR2: MNHEY and SMNVEV (reference sequence). V was shortened by 3 bases and J by 9 bases, with 9 bases between the two germline ends. The CDR3 DNA sequence: TGTGCCAGCAGTTTTCTCCACGGTGAGCAGTTCTTC. Translating it yields CASSFLHGEQFF.